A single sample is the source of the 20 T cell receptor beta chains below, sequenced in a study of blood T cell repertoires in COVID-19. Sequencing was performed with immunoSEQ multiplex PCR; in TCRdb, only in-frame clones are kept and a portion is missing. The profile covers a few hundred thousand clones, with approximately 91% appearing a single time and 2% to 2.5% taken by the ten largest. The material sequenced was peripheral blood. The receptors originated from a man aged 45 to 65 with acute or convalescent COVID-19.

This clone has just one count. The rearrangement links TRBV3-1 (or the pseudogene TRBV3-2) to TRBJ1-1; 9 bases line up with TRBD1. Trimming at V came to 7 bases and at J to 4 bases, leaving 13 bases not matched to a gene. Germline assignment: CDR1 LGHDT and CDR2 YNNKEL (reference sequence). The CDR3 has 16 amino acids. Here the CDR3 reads CASTHGGVQGATEAFF. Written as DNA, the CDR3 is TGTGCCAGCACCCACGGGGGGGTACAGGGGGCCACTGAAGCTTTCTTT.

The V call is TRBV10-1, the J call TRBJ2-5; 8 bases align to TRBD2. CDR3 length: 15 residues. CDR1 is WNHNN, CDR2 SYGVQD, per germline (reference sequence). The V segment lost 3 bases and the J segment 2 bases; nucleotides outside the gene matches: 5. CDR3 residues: CASSDGSSGQETQYF. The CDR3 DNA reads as TGCGCCAGCAGTGATGGCTCTAGCGGGCAAGAGACCCAGTACTTC.

CDR3 protein: CASSVGVGYGYTF. DNA for the CDR3: TGTGCCAGCAGCGTAGGAGTCGGCTATGGCTACACCTTC. This chain connects TRBV9 to TRBJ1-2; D is uncertain. The germline V and J ends were trimmed by 0 bases and 4 bases, with 7 bases remaining between them. This CDR3 spans 13 amino acids. Per germline, CDR1 SGDLS and CDR2 YYNGEE.

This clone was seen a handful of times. This CDR3 reads CASSSWTVINEKLFF. The CDR3 DNA follows: TGTGCCAGCAGCTCTTGGACAGTGATAAATGAAAAACTGTTTTTT. The V gene is TRBV5-6, the J gene TRBJ1-4; tentatively, D is TRBD1 (6 bases). The CDR3 contains 15 residues. In germline, CDR1 is SGHDT, CDR2 YYEEEE. V lost 3 bases, J lost 5 bases, and 14 bases lay in between.

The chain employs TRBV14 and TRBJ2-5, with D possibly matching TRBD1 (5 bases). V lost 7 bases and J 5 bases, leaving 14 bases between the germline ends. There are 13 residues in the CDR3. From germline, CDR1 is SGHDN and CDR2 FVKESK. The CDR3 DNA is TGTGCCAGCAAGGGAAGGGGAAGGGAGACCCAGTACTTC. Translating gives CASKGRGRETQYF. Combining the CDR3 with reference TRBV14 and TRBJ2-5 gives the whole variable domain EAGVTQFPSHSVIEKGQTVTLRCDPISGHDNLYWYRRVMGKEIKFLLHFVKESKQDESGMPNNRFLAERTGGTYSTLKVQPAELEDSGVYFCASKGRGRETQYFGPGTRLLVL.

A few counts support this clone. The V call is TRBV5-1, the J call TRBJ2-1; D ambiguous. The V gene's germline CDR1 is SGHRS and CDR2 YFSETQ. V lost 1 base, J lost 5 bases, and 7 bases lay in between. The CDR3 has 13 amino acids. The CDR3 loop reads CASSLSTDNEQFF. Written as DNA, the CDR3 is TGCGCCAGCAGCTTGAGCACCGACAATGAGCAGTTCTTC.

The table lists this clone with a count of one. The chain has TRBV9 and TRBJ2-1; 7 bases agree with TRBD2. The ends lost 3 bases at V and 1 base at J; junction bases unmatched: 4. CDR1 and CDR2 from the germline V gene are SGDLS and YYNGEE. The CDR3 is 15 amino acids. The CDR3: CASSATSESYNEQFF. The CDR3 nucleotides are TGTGCCAGCAGCGCAACTAGCGAGTCCTACAATGAGCAGTTCTTC.

The CDR3 DNA sequence: TGTGCCAGCAGCCGGTCGGTCTATGGCTACACCTTC. Amino acid sequence: CASSRSVYGYTF. The chain carries TRBV5-4 and TRBJ1-2; no firm D call. CDR3 length equals 12 residues. Germline V gives CDR1 SGHNT, CDR2 YYREEE (reference sequence). Deletions cut 4 bases from V and 4 bases from J, with 8 bases between.

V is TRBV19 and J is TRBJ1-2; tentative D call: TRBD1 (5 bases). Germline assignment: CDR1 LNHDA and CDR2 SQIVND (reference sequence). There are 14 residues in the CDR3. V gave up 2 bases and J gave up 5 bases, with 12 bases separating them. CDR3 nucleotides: TGTGCCAGTAGTATATTAGTGGGGACTTATGGCTACACCTTC. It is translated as CASSILVGTYGYTF.

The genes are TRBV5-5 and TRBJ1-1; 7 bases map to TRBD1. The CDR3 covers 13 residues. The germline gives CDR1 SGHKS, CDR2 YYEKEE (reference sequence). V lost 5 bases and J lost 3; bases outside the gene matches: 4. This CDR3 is CASRRDRDTEAFF. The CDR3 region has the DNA TGTGCCAGCAGAAGAGACAGGGACACTGAAGCTTTCTTT.

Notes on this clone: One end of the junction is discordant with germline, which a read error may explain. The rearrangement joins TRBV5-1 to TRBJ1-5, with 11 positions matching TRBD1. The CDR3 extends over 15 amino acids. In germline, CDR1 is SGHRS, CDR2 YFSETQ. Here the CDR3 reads CASTLGTGGNQPQHF. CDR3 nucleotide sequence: TGCGCCAGCACCTTGGGGACAGGGGGGAATCAGCCCCAGCATTTT.

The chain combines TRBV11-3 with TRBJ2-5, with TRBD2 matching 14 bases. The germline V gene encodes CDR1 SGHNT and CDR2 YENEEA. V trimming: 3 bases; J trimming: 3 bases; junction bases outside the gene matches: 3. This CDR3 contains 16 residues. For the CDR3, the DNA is TGTGCCAGCAGCTTGGGACTAGCGGGGGTGAAAGAGACCCAGTACTTC. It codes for CASSLGLAGVKETQYF.

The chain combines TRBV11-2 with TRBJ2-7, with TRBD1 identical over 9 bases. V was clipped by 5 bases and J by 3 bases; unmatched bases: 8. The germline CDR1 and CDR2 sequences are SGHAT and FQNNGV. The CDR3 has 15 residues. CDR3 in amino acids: CASSRPGTGFYEQYF. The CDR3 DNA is TGTGCCAGCAGCCGCCCCGGGACAGGGTTCTACGAGCAGTACTTC.

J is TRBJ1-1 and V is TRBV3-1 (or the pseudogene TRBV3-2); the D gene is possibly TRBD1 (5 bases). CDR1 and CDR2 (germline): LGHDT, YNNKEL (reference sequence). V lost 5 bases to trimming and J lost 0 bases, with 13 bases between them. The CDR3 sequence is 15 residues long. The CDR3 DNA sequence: TGTGCCAGCAGCGACCGGGACTTAATGAACACTGAAGCTTTCTTT. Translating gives CASSDRDLMNTEAFF.

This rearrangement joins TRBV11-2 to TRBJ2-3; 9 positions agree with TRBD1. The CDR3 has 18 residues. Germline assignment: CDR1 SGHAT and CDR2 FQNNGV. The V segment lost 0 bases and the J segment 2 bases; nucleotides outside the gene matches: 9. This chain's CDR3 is CASSLDLGTGPSTDTQYF. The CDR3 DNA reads TGTGCCAGCAGCTTAGATCTAGGGACAGGGCCCTCCACAGATACGCAGTATTTT.

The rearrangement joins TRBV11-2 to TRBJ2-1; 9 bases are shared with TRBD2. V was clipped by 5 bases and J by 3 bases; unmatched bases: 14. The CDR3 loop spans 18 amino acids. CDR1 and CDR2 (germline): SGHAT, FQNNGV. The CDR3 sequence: CASSPTSQLAGIYNEQFF. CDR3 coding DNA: TGTGCCAGCAGCCCAACCTCCCAGCTAGCGGGGATCTACAATGAGCAGTTCTTC.

The CDR3 sequence is CAICDRLSNQPQHF. The CDR3 region has the DNA TGTGCCATCTGCGACAGGCTAAGCAATCAGCCCCAGCATTTT. V gene TRBV6-5 combines with J gene TRBJ1-5, with D tentatively TRBD1 (6 bases). Trimming removed 10 bases from V and 1 base from J, with 14 bases in between. Germline V gene data show CDR1 as MNHEY and CDR2 as SVGAGI. This CDR3 comprises 14 residues.

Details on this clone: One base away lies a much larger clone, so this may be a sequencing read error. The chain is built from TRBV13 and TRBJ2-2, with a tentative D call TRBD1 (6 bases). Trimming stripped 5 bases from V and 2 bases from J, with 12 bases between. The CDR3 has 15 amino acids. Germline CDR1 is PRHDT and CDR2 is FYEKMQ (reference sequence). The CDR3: CASSPDRDNTGELFF. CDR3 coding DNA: TGTGCCAGCAGCCCGGACAGAGATAACACCGGGGAGCTGTTTTTT.

CDR3 DNA: TGTGCCATCAGTGAGGTTGGACAGGGTGGCGGCTACACCTTC. Protein: CAISEVGQGGGYTF. This sequence joins TRBV10-3 and TRBJ1-2, with 8 bases matching TRBD1. V dropped 2 bases and J dropped 8; count of bases not matched to a gene: 7. This CDR3 is 14 amino acids long. Per germline, CDR1 ENHRY and CDR2 SYGVKD.

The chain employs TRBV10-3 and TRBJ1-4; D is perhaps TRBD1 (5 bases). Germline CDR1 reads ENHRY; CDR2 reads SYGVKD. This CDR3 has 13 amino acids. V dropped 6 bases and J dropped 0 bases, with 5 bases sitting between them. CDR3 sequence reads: CAIRDTTNEKLFF. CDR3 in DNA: TGTGCCATCAGGGACACAACTAATGAAAAACTGTTTTTT.